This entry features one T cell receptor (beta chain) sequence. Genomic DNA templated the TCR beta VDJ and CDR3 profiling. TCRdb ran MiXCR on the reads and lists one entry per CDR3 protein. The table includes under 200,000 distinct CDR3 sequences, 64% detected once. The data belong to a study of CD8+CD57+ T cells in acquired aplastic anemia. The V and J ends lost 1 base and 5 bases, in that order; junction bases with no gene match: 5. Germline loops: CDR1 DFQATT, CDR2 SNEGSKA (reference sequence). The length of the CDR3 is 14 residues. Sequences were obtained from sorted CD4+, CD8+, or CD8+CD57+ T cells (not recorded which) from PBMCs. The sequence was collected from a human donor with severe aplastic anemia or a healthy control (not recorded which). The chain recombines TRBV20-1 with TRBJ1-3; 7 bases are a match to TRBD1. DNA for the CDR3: TGCAGTGCTAGAGGGGGGGACAGTAGAAACACCATATATTTT. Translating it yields CSARGGDSRNTIYF.